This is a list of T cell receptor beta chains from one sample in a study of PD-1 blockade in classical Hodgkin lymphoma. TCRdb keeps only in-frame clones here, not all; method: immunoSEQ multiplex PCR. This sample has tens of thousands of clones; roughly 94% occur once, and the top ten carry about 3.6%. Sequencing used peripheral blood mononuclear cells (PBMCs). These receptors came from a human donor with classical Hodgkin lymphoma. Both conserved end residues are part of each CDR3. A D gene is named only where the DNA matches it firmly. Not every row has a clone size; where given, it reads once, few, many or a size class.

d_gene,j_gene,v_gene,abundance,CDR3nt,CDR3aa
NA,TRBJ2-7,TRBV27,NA,TGTGCCAGCAGTTTCGTGGCAGGGGTTTCCTACGAGCAGTACTTC,CASSFVAGVSYEQYF
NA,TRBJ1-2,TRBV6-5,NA,TGTGCCAGCAGTTACGAAGCTAACTATGGCTACACCTTC,CASSYEANYGYTF
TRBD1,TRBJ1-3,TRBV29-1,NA,TGCAGCGCCCGACAGGGCTCGGACACCATATATTTT,CSARQGSDTIYF
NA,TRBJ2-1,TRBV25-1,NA,TGTGCCAGCAGTGAAATCCTCCCTCTAGGGTTTCTCTACAATGAGCAGTTCTTC,CASSEILPLGFLYNEQFF
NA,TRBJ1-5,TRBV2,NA,TGTGCCAGCAGTCTCTCACGGGAGGCCCAGCATTTT,CASSLSREAQHF
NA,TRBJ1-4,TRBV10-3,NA,TGTGCCATCAGTGACAGGGGAGGGTTAGAAAAACTGTTTTTT,CAISDRGGLEKLFF
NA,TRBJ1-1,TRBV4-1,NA,TGCGCCAGCAGCCGAGACAGGGAAGCTTTCTTT,CASSRDREAFF
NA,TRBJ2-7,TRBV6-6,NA,TGTGCCAGCAGTATCCTTTTGAGCGCCGAGCAGTACTTC,CASSILLSAEQYF
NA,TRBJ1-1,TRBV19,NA,TGTGCCAGTAGTCCTAGGACGGGAATGAACACTGAAGCTTTCTTT,CASSPRTGMNTEAFF
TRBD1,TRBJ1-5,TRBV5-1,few,TGCGCCAGCAGCTTAGGACAGGGTTCGTTTTGGCCCCAGCATTTT,CASSLGQGSFWPQHF
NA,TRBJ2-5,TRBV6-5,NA,TGTGCCAGCAGTCCCTCCCTGGCAGGAGAGACCCAGTACTTC,CASSPSLAGETQYF
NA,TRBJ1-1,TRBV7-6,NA,TGTGCCAGCAGCTTATTGGGACCGCAGAACACTGAAGCTTTCTTT,CASSLLGPQNTEAFF
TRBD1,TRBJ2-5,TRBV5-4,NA,TGTGCCAGCAGCTCTCAGGGGGTACAAGAGACCCAGTACTTC,CASSSQGVQETQYF
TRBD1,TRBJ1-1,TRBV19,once,TGTGCCAGTAGCTACGGACAGGGCCTAATGAACACTGAAGCTTTCTTT,CASSYGQGLMNTEAFF
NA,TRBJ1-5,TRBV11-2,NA,TGTGCCAGCAGCTTAACTGTACTGGCCAGGGGAGTAAGTCAGCCCCAGCATTTT,CASSLTVLARGVSQPQHF
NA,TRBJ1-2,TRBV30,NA,TGTGCCCGAAACCGGGGTGCTAACTATGGCTACACCTTC,CARNRGANYGYTF
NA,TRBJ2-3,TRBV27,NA,TGTGCCAGCAGTCCCCTCGGGTCTGCTAGCACAGATACGCAGTATTTT,CASSPLGSASTDTQYF
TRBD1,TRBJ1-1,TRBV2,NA,TGTGCCAGCAGTCGGGACAGGCTTGAAGCTTTCTTT,CASSRDRLEAFF
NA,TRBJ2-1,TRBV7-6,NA,TGTGCCAGCAGCTTACCCTGGAGCTCCTACAATGAGCAGTTCTTC,CASSLPWSSYNEQFF
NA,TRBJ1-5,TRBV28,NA,TGTGCCAGCAGGGCCGCAGGGCCCGGCAATCAGCCCCAGCATTTT,CASRAAGPGNQPQHF
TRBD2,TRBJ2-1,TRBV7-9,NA,TGTGCCAGCAGCTTAGTTGGCGGGAGGAATGAGCAGTTCTTC,CASSLVGGRNEQFF
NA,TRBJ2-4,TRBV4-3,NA,TGCGCCAGCAGCCAAGTGACCGGGGCCAAAAACATTCAGTACTTC,CASSQVTGAKNIQYF
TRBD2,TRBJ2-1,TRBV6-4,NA,TGTGCCAGCAGCAAGGGGACTAGCGGGAGTCATGAGCAGTTCTTC,CASSKGTSGSHEQFF
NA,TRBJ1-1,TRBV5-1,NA,TGCGCCAGCAGCACCGGGACGGCGAACACTGAAGCTTTCTTT,CASSTGTANTEAFF
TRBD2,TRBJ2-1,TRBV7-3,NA,TGTGCCAGCAGCGTTGGACTAGCGGGGACGACTTCGGATGAGCAGTTCTTC,CASSVGLAGTTSDEQFF
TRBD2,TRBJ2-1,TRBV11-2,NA,TGTGCCAGCAGCCGGACTAGCGGGGTGGAGCAGTTCTTC,CASSRTSGVEQFF
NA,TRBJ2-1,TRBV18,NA,TGTGCCAGCTCACCCCGGCCGGGGATCGAGCAGTTCTTC,CASSPRPGIEQFF
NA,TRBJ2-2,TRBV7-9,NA,TGTGCCAGCAGCTCATCGCCAGGGACCGGGGAGCTGTTTTTT,CASSSSPGTGELFF
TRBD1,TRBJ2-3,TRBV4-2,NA,TGTGCCAGCAGCCAAGATAGGGGACAGAGCACAGATACGCAGTATTTT,CASSQDRGQSTDTQYF
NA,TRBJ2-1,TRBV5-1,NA,TGCGCCAGCAGGGAAGGCGGGGCGGGAAATGAGCAGTTCTTC,CASREGGAGNEQFF
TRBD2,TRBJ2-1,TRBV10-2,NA,TGCGCCAGCGGGGGACTAGCGGGAGTTAGTGAGCAGTTCTTC,CASGGLAGVSEQFF
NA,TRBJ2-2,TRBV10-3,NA,TGTGCCATCAGGCCAGCACTAGTGGGCGGGGAGCTGTTTTTT,CAIRPALVGGELFF
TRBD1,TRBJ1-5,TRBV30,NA,TGTGCCTGGAGTCCGACAGGGAGCAATCAGCCCCAGCATTTT,CAWSPTGSNQPQHF
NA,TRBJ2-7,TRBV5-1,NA,TGCGCCAGCAGCTGGAGCAGGGGTTACGAGCAGTACTTC,CASSWSRGYEQYF
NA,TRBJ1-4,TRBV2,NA,TGTGCCAGCAGTGTATCGGGGGCGGGGGAAAAACTGTTTTTT,CASSVSGAGEKLFF
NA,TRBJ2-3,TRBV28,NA,TGTGCCAGCAGTTTAGGCTTGGGGGCCGGGTATAATCAGTATTTT,CASSLGLGAGYNQYF
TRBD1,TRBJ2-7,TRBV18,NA,TGTGCCAGCTCACTTACGGACAGGGCCGGGGGATACGAGCAGTACTTC,CASSLTDRAGGYEQYF
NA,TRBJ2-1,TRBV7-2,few,TGTGCCAGCAGCTCCGTCAATAATGAGCAGTTCTTC,CASSSVNNEQFF
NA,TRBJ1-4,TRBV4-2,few,TGTGCCAGCAGCCAAGATCCGGCGGGAGGAGGGGGTAATGAAAAACTGTTTTTT,CASSQDPAGGGGNEKLFF
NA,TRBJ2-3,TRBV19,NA,TGTGCCAGTAGTATATTCTCAGATACGCAGTATTTT,CASSIFSDTQYF
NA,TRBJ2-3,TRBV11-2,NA,TGTGCCAGCAGCTTACGGACGCGCCAATCAGATACGCAGTATTTT,CASSLRTRQSDTQYF
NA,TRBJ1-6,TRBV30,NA,TGTGCCTGGAGTGTAGGCCAGGGCAATTCACCCCTCCACTTT,CAWSVGQGNSPLHF
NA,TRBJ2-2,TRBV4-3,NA,TGCGCCAGCAGCCAAGTTGTAAGCACCGGGGAGCTGTTTTTT,CASSQVVSTGELFF
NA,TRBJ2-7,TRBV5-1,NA,TGCGCCAGCGGGGAAGGCTACGAGCAGTACTTC,CASGEGYEQYF
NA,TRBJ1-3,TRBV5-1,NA,TGCGCCAGCAGCTTCGGTGGCCACTCTGGAAACACCATATATTTT,CASSFGGHSGNTIYF
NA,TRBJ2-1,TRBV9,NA,TGTGCCAGCAGCGTAGACCCAGTATACAATGAGCAGTTCTTC,CASSVDPVYNEQFF
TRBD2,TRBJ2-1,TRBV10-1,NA,TGCGCCAGCAGTGAGTCCGGACTAGCGGGAGCCAATGAGCAGTTCTTC,CASSESGLAGANEQFF
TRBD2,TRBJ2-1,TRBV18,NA,TGTGCCAGCTCACCACCACTAGCGGGGGGGAATGAGCAGTTCTTC,CASSPPLAGGNEQFF
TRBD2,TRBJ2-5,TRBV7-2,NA,TGTGCCAGCAGCCCTGGGACTAGCGGGGGTGGGCGGTTCGAGACCCAGTACTTC,CASSPGTSGGGRFETQYF
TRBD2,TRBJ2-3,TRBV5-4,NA,TGTGCCTCCAGGGAGGGTCCCTCTACAGATACGCAGTATTTT,CASREGPSTDTQYF
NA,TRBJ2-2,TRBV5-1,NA,TGCGCCAGCAGCTTGACTGAGGCATACACCGGGGAGCTGTTTTTT,CASSLTEAYTGELFF